The entry below gives a single T cell receptor (beta chain) sequence along with its context. This specimen belongs to a study of blood T cell repertoires in COVID-19. Repertoires were generated with immunoSEQ multiplex PCR, while TCRdb's copy carries only in-frame clones and drops some. The repertoire includes around 140,000 clones, about 80% of them detected once, and under 4.5% sits in the top ten. Per the germline V gene, CDR1 is SGHRS and CDR2 is YFSETQ. V was pared by 0 bases and J by 0 bases, with 10 bases between. CDR3 size: 15 residues. This TCR was recovered from a woman aged 55-70 years with acute or convalescent COVID-19. The sequencing sample was made of peripheral blood. V and J are TRBV5-1 and TRBJ2-7; a possible D gene is TRBD1 (6 bases). The CDR3 region is CASSLGTARSYEQYF. DNA for the CDR3: TGCGCCAGCAGCTTGGGGACAGCTCGCTCCTACGAGCAGTACTTC. The whole variable domain, filled in from reference TRBV5-1 and TRBJ2-7, reads KAGVTQTPRYLIKTRGQQVTLSCSPISGHRSVSWYQQTPGQGLQFLFEYFSETQRNKGNFPGRFSGRQFSNSRSEMNVSTLELGDSALYLCASSLGTARSYEQYFGPGTRLTVT.